This T cell receptor (beta chain) was sequenced during a study of T cell responses to AZD1222 COVID-19 vaccine. General study results and limits: Spike-specific TCR breadth and depth rose after two AZD1222 doses. Baseline antibody screening turned up just six seropositive AZD1222 recipients. Donors were largely white British and mainly female; clonal diversity was possibly underestimated.

The study pooled second doses at about 4 or about 12 weeks. TCRdb's copy holds only in-frame clones and misses some; the assay was immunoSEQ multiplex PCR. The sample has over 130,000 clones, 92% seen once; the top ten hold 3% to 4%. In regard to this clone: Its antigen remains unidentified.

The CDR3 is 15 residues long. CDR1 MNHEY and CDR2 SMNVEV come from the germline V gene (reference sequence). Trimming left V 3 bases short and J 0 bases short, with 6 bases between. This clonotype was obtained from an adult who received the AZD1222 COVID-19 vaccine. This chain links TRBV27 with TRBJ1-6; D is unclear. This material consisted of peripheral blood, taken 28 days after the second AZD1222 dose. In DNA form, the CDR3 reads TGTGCCAGCAGTTTCGCCGGCTCCTATAATTCACCCCTCCACTTT. Translated: CASSFAGSYNSPLHF.